This entry concerns a single TCR beta chain. The V gene lost 5 bases and the J gene lost 0 bases, with 8 bases spanning the gap. The CDR3 sequence is 15 residues long. Germline-derived CDR1 and CDR2 are MNHEY and SVGEGT. The sample is drawn from a study of T-cell memory formation after mild COVID-19. Study-wide background: TCR clustering was largely donor specific.

TCRdb reprocessed the 5' RACE reads via MiXCR and lists one record per CDR3 protein. The sample holds around 250,000 distinct CDR3 sequences, approximately 10% seen once. V is TRBV6-2 or TRBV6-3 and J is TRBJ2-6; D is unclear. Sequencing was done on a sample of PBMCs or a T cell subset sorted from them (not recorded which). The sequence came from a young man who had mild COVID-19 (a few samples of this study predate the infection). Cell type and time point are not known. Written as DNA, the CDR3 is TGTGCCAGCAGTCGCCGGGTCTCTGGGGCCAACGTCCTGACTTTC. As protein: CASSRRVSGANVLTF.